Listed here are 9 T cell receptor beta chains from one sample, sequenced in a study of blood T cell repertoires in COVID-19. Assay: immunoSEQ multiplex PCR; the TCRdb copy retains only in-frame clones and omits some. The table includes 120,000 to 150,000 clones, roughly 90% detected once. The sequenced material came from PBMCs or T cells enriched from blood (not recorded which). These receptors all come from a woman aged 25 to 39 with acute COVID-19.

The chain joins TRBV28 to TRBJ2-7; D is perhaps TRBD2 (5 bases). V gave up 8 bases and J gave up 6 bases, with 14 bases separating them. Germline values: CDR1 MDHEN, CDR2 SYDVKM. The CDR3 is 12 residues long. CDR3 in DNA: TGTGCCAGCCAGAGGCGGGCACCCGAGCAGTACTTC. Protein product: CASQRRAPEQYF. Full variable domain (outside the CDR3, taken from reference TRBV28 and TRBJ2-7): DVKVTQSSRYLVKRTGEKVFLECVQDMDHENMFWYRQDPGLGLRLIYFSYDVKMKEKGDIPEGYSVSREKKERFSLILESASTNQTSMYLCASQRRAPEQYFGPGTRLTVT.

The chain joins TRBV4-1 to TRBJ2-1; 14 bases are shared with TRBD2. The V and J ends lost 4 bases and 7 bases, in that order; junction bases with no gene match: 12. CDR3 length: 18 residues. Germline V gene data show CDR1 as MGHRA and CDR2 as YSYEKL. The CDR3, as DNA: TGCGCCAGCAGCCCCGGACTAGCGGGAGGACGCATTAGTAATGAGCAGTTCTTC. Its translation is CASSPGLAGGRISNEQFF.

The CDR3 sequence is CASSQVWTQNQPQHF. CDR3 DNA: TGTGCCAGCAGCCAAGTGTGGACTCAAAATCAGCCCCAGCATTTT. The rearrangement uses TRBV4-2 and TRBJ1-5; D not certain. CDR1 is LGHNA, CDR2 YNFKEQ, per germline. V lost 1 base to trimming and J lost 4 bases, with 11 bases between them. The CDR3 covers 15 residues.

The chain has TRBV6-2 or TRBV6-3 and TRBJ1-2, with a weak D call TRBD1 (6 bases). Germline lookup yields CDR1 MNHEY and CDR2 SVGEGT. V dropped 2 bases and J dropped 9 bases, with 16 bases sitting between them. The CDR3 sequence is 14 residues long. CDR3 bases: TGTGCCAGCAGTTACACAGGGCCCAGAGGTAGCTACACCTTC. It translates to CASSYTGPRGSYTF.

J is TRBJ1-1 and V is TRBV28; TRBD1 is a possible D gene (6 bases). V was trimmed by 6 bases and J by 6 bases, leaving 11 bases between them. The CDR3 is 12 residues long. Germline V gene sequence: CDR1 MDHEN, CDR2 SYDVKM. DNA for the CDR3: TGTGCCAGCAGGGGGGGGGCCGCTGAAGCTTTCTTT. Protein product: CASRGGAAEAFF.

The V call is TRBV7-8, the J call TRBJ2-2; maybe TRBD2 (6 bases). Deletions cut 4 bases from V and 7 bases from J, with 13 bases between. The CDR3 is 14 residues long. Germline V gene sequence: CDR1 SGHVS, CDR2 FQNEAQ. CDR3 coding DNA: TGTGCCAGCAGCTCGGAGGGTGCCGGCGGGGAGCTGTTTTTT. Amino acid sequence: CASSSEGAGGELFF.

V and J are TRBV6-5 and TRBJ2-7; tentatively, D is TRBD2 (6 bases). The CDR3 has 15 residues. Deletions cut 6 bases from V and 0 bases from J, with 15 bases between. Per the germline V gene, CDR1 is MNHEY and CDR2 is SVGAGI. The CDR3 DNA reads TGTGCCAGCAGAAGAAATAGCGGCAGCTCCTACGAGCAGTACTTC. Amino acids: CASRRNSGSSYEQYF.

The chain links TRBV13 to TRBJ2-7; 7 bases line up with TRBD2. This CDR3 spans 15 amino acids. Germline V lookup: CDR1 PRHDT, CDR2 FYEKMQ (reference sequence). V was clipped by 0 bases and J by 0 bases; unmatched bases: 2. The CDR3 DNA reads TGTGCCAGCAGCTTAGGGTCTAGCGGCTCCTACGAGCAGTACTTC. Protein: CASSLGSSGSYEQYF.

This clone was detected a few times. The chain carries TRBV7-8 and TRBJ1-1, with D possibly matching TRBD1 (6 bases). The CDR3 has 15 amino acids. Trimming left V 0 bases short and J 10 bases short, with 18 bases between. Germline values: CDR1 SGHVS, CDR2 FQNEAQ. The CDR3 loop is CASSLASLGGAGAFF. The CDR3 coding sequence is TGTGCCAGCAGCTTAGCGAGCTTGGGGGGGGCGGGAGCTTTCTTT. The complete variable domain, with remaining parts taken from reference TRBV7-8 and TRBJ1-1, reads GAGVSQSPRYKVAKRGQDVALRCDPISGHVSLFWYQQALGQGPEFLTYFQNEAQLDKSGLPSDRFFAERPEGSVSTLKIQRTQQEDSAVYLCASSLASLGGAGAFFGQGTRLTVV.